This T cell receptor beta chain was profiled in a study of technical replicates of blood from a few donors. Profiling relied on immunoSEQ multiplex PCR, and the TCRdb table lists in-frame clones only, not all of them. The sample includes 70,000 to 95,000 clones, 95% to 98% of them seen just once. This CDR3 is built from 13 residues. V shed 4 bases and J 4 bases; nucleotides not matched to a gene: 3. Germline CDR1 PRHDT, CDR2 FYEKMQ (reference sequence). The sequence derives from a human donor in good health. The chain uses TRBV13 and TRBJ2-7; 8 bases map to TRBD1. The sample comprised T cells isolated from PBMCs. The CDR3 nucleotides are TGTGCCAGCAGCTCGGACAGGGCTTACGAGCAGTACTTC. Amino acids: CASSSDRAYEQYF.